Listed here are 24 T cell receptor beta chains from one sample, sequenced in a study of blood T cell repertoires in COVID-19. The table came from immunoSEQ multiplex PCR; TCRdb's copy has only in-frame clones and leaves some out. The data contain some 100,000 clones, 70% to 80% of them singletons. The specimen was peripheral blood. These receptors all stem from a man between 65 and 79 years old with acute or convalescent COVID-19.

CDR3: CASSPGLAGGVGELFF. CDR3 DNA sequence: TGTGCCAGCAGCCCGGGACTAGCGGGAGGTGTCGGGGAGCTGTTTTTT. This chain uses TRBV13 with TRBJ2-2; 15 nucleotides match TRBD2. The V gene's germline CDR1 is PRHDT and CDR2 FYEKMQ (reference sequence). The V segment lost 5 bases and the J segment 7 bases; nucleotides outside the gene matches: 5. This CDR3 is 16 amino acids long.

The table lists this clone with many counts. The chain couples TRBV2 to TRBJ2-5; the match to TRBD2 covers 9 bases. After removal of 7 bases from V and 4 bases from J, the junction contained 1 base not matched to a gene. The CDR3 loop spans 12 amino acids. The germline V gene encodes CDR1 SNHLY and CDR2 FYNNEI. The CDR3 region is CASMTSGETQYF. The CDR3 DNA is TGTGCCAGCATGACTAGCGGAGAGACCCAGTACTTC. The full variable domain, its missing parts supplied by reference TRBV2 and TRBJ2-5, is EPEVTQTPSHQVTQMGQEVILRCVPISNHLYFYWYRQILGQKVEFLVSFYNNEISEKSEIFDDQFSVERPDGSNFTLKIRSTKLEDSAMYFCASMTSGETQYFGPGTRLLVL.

This chain connects TRBV3-1 (or the pseudogene TRBV3-2) to TRBJ2-7; 8 bases are shared with TRBD1. This CDR3 has 15 amino acids. J was trimmed by 3 bases and V by 5 bases; bases with no gene match: 9. Germline V CDR1 and CDR2: LGHDT, YNNKEL (reference sequence). The CDR3 loop reads CASSGGTGLLYEQYF. The DNA for the CDR3 is TGTGCCAGCAGCGGAGGGACAGGCTTACTCTACGAGCAGTACTTC.

The gene calls are TRBV5-4 and TRBJ2-5; 9 nucleotides align to TRBD1. The CDR3 runs to 12 residues. Germline V gene data show CDR1 as SGHNT and CDR2 as YYREEE (reference sequence). J gave up 4 bases and V 5 bases, and 0 bases lay outside the gene matches. The CDR3 sequence: CASRDRGETQYF. The CDR3 DNA follows: TGTGCCAGCAGGGACAGGGGAGAGACCCAGTACTTC. The full variable domain, with the rest looked up from reference TRBV5-4 and TRBJ2-5, is ETGVTQSPTHLIKTRGQQVTLRCSSQSGHNTVSWYQQALGQGPQFIFQYYREEENGRGNFPPRFSGLQFPNYSSELNVNALELDDSALYLCASRDRGETQYFGPGTRLLVL.

This clone has only a few counts. The V gene is TRBV13, the J gene TRBJ2-7; 12 bases map to TRBD2. CDR3 length: 15 residues. CDR1 PRHDT and CDR2 FYEKMQ come from the germline V gene (reference sequence). After removal of 5 bases from V and 7 bases from J, the junction contained 9 bases not matched to a gene. The CDR3 region is CASSITSGGLREQYF. The DNA for the CDR3 is TGTGCCAGCAGCATTACTAGCGGGGGGCTGAGGGAGCAGTACTTC.

The V call is TRBV27, the J call TRBJ1-1; D is possibly TRBD1 (5 bases). V lost 7 bases and J 0 bases, leaving 6 bases between the germline ends. Germline V gene lookup returns CDR1 MNHEY and CDR2 SMNVEV (reference sequence). The CDR3 consists of 12 residues. CDR3 DNA sequence: TGTGCCAGCAAGGGGCTGAACACTGAAGCTTTCTTT. Its protein is CASKGLNTEAFF.

This chain uses TRBV5-1 with TRBJ1-1, with 10 bases lining up with TRBD1. The CDR3 totals 15 residues. The V segment lost 4 bases and the J segment 7 bases; nucleotides outside the gene matches: 10. Germline loops: CDR1 SGHRS, CDR2 YFSETQ. CDR3 DNA sequence: TGCGCCAGCAGCGGAACCGGGACAGGGGACAGTGAAGCTTTCTTT. This encodes CASSGTGTGDSEAFF.

This clone was counted between two and nine times. The chain couples TRBV18 to TRBJ2-2; TRBD1 matches at 10 bases. The V segment lost 2 bases and the J segment 7 bases; nucleotides outside the gene matches: 7. CDR1 and CDR2 from the germline V gene are KGHSH and LQKENI. This CDR3 is 16 amino acids long. The CDR3 DNA follows: TGTGCCAGCTCACCATCCTGGACAGGGGGTAACGGGGAGCTGTTTTTT. It is translated as CASSPSWTGGNGELFF.

This chain links TRBV30 with TRBJ2-7, with D unclear. CDR3 length: 12 amino acids. Germline loops: CDR1 GTSNPN, CDR2 SVGIG (reference sequence). V lost 3 bases, J lost 2 bases, and 8 bases lay in between. CDR3 protein: CAWSRRTYEQYF. CDR3 bases: TGTGCCTGGAGCCGCAGGACCTACGAGCAGTACTTC. The full variable domain, rest sourced from reference TRBV30 and TRBJ2-7, is SQTIHQWPATLVQPVGSPLSLECTVEGTSNPNLYWYRQAAGRGLQLLFYSVGIGQISSEVPQNLSASRPQDRQFILSSKKLLLSDSGFYLCAWSRRTYEQYFGPGTRLTVT.

This chain joins TRBV4-1 and TRBJ2-1; 8 nucleotides line up with TRBD2. This CDR3 region has 15 residues. Trimming removed 0 bases from V and 6 bases from J; junction bases left unmatched: 4. The germline V gene encodes CDR1 MGHRA and CDR2 YSYEKL. The CDR3 loop reads CASSQDPGGGNEQFF. The CDR3 nucleotides are TGCGCCAGCAGCCAAGATCCGGGGGGGGGCAATGAGCAGTTCTTC.

The chain recombines TRBV6-5 with TRBJ2-1, with D possibly matching TRBD1 (6 bases). Germline V CDR1 and CDR2: MNHEY, SVGAGI. The V and J ends lost 6 bases and 0 bases respectively, with 9 bases between them. The CDR3 loop spans 14 amino acids. CDR3 coding DNA: TGTGCCAGCAGCCGACAGGTCTCCTACAATGAGCAGTTCTTC. It translates to CASSRQVSYNEQFF.

The chain uses TRBV3-1 (or the pseudogene TRBV3-2) and TRBJ2-3, with a weak D call TRBD2 (6 bases). CDR3 length equals 16 residues. In germline, CDR1 is LGHDT, CDR2 YNNKEL (reference sequence). V was shortened by 1 base and J by 2 bases, with 13 bases between the two germline ends. CDR3: CASSQGPAGLTDTQYF. The CDR3 bases are TGTGCCAGCAGCCAAGGGCCGGCGGGGCTCACAGATACGCAGTATTTT.

This clone is a singleton in its sample. The V gene is TRBV7-2, the J gene TRBJ1-1; no definite D call. In germline, CDR1 is SGHTA, CDR2 FQGNSA. The CDR3 consists of 15 residues. Deletions cut 1 base from V and 0 bases from J, with 9 bases between. This CDR3 is CASSLGAGMNTEAFF. The CDR3 DNA follows: TGTGCCAGCAGCTTAGGGGCAGGTATGAACACTGAAGCTTTCTTT.

CDR3 amino acids: CASMDFTYYGYTF. The CDR3 nucleotides read TGTGCCAGCATGGACTTTACGTACTATGGCTACACCTTC. This chain uses TRBV6-5 with TRBJ1-2; D gene uncertain. This CDR3 contains 13 residues. Per germline, CDR1 MNHEY and CDR2 SVGAGI. V was clipped by 7 bases and J by 3 bases, with 12 bases between them.

The rearrangement joins TRBV5-1 to TRBJ2-3; maybe TRBD1 (5 bases). The CDR3 has 17 amino acids. V was clipped by 2 bases and J by 2 bases, with 18 bases between them. CDR1 is SGHRS and CDR2 is YFSETQ in the germline V gene. CDR3 nucleotide sequence: TGCGCCAGCAGCTTAAGGATTATGACAGCTTCCACAGATACGCAGTATTTT. As protein: CASSLRIMTASTDTQYF.

The chain couples TRBV5-6 to TRBJ1-2; 7 bases are shared with TRBD1. Germline CDR1 is SGHDT and CDR2 is YYEEEE. The CDR3 runs to 15 residues. After removal of 0 bases from V and 5 bases from J, the junction contained 7 bases not matched to a gene. Here the CDR3 DNA reads TGTGCCAGCAGCTTGGAAAACAGGGGCCCGTATGGCTACACCTTC. This encodes CASSLENRGPYGYTF.

The chain links TRBV29-1 to TRBJ2-5; 7 bases agree with TRBD2. V shed 0 bases, J shed 5 bases, and the junction held 3 bases outside the gene matches. Germline V gene data show CDR1 as SQVTM and CDR2 as ANQGSEA. The CDR3 runs to 13 residues. CDR3 bases: TGCAGCGTTGAAGAGACTAGCCGGGAGACCCAGTACTTC. Encoded protein: CSVEETSRETQYF.

The chain joins TRBV7-3 to TRBJ2-2; D is undetermined. Looked up from germline, CDR1 is SGHTA and CDR2 is FQGTGA. V gave up 1 base and J gave up 7 bases, with 7 bases separating them. The length of the CDR3 is 13 residues. The CDR3 is CASSLSNVGELFF. The CDR3 DNA reads TGTGCCAGCAGCTTAAGTAATGTCGGGGAGCTGTTTTTT. The variable domain in full, with the rest retrieved from reference TRBV7-3 and TRBJ2-2, is GAGVSQTPSNKVTEKGKYVELRCDPISGHTALYWYRQSLGQGPEFLIYFQGTGAADDSGLPNDRFFAVRPEGSVSTLKIQRTERGDSAVYLCASSLSNVGELFFGEGSRLTVL.

The V call is TRBV4-3, the J call TRBJ1-6; TRBD1 aligns across 7 bases. Germline V gene sequence: CDR1 LGHNA, CDR2 YSLEER. The CDR3 runs 16 residues. V gave up 4 bases and J gave up 7 bases; unmatched junction bases: 10. In DNA, the CDR3 is TGCGCCAGCAGCCGAGTTACTGGGACAGTAAATTCACCCCTCCACTTT. It translates to CASSRVTGTVNSPLHF.

The chain links TRBV29-1 to TRBJ2-2, with a tentative D call TRBD1 (5 bases). Germline lookup yields CDR1 SQVTM and CDR2 ANQGSEA. Trimming cost V 4 bases and J 2 bases, with 11 bases left between them. CDR3 length: 14 amino acids. The CDR3 spells CSVVGLLNTGELFF. CDR3 coding DNA: TGCAGCGTTGTGGGGCTGCTAAACACCGGGGAGCTGTTTTTT.

V is TRBV5-8 and J is TRBJ1-2, with 11 positions matching TRBD1. CDR1 is SGHTS and CDR2 is YDEGEE in the germline V gene. The V gene end was trimmed by 4 bases and the J gene end by 7 bases; junction bases not matched to a gene: 6. The CDR3 runs 14 residues. CDR3 nucleotide sequence: TGTGCCAGCAGCCTGGACAGGGGGCGGCTTGGCTACACCTTC. It specifies CASSLDRGRLGYTF.

This clone occurred a few times. The V and J genes are TRBV5-1 and TRBJ1-2; TRBD1 aligns across 8 bases. Germline CDR1 is SGHRS and CDR2 is YFSETQ. Trimming took 4 bases from V and 7 from J; bases not matched to a gene: 12. The CDR3 loop spans 15 amino acids. The DNA for the CDR3 is TGCGCCAGCAGCACCCTATCCGGGACAGGTTCTGGCTACACCTTC. Translating gives CASSTLSGTGSGYTF. Based on the CDR3 plus reference TRBV5-1 and TRBJ1-2, the full variable domain is KAGVTQTPRYLIKTRGQQVTLSCSPISGHRSVSWYQQTPGQGLQFLFEYFSETQRNKGNFPGRFSGRQFSNSRSEMNVSTLELGDSALYLCASSTLSGTGSGYTFGSGTRLTVV.

The genes are TRBV9 and TRBJ1-4; TRBD1 matches at 8 bases. The CDR3 has 15 amino acids. Germline lookup yields CDR1 SGDLS and CDR2 YYNGEE. V dropped 2 bases and J dropped 7; count of bases not matched to a gene: 7. The CDR3 here is CASSVDRGGSEKLFF. CDR3 nucleotide sequence: TGTGCCAGCAGCGTCGACAGGGGAGGGAGTGAAAAACTGTTTTTT.

The V and J genes are TRBV18 and TRBJ2-1; tentative D call: TRBD2 (5 bases). Germline CDR1 is KGHSH and CDR2 is LQKENI. V gave up 1 base and J gave up 0 bases, with 16 bases separating them. The CDR3 is made up of 18 amino acids. The CDR3 nucleotides read TGTGCCAGCTCACCACGCCTAGAGGGTGGGAGCTCCTACAATGAGCAGTTCTTC. Translated: CASSPRLEGGSSYNEQFF. Full variable domain (outside the CDR3, taken from reference TRBV18 and TRBJ2-1): NAGVMQNPRHLVRRRGQEARLRCSPMKGHSHVYWYRQLPEEGLKFMVYLQKENIIDESGMPKERFSAEFPKEGPSILRIQQVVRGDSAAYFCASSPRLEGGSSYNEQFFGPGTRLTVL.